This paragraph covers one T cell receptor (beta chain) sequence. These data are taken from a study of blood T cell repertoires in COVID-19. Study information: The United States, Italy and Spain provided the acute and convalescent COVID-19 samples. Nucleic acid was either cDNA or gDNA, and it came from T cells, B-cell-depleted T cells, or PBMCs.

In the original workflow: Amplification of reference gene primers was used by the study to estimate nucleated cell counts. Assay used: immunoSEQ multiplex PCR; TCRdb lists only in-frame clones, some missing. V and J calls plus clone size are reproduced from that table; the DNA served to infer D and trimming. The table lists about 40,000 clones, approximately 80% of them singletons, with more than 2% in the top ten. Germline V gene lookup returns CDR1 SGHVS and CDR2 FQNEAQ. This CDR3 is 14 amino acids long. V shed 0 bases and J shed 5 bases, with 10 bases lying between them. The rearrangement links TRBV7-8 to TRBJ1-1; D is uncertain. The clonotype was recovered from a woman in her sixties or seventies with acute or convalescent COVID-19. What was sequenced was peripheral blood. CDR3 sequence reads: CASSLALRGTEAFF. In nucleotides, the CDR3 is TGTGCCAGCAGCTTAGCCTTACGAGGTACTGAAGCTTTCTTT.